The 9 T cell receptor beta chains below come from one sample, sequenced in a study of cytomegalovirus exposure and HLA in healthy donors. The PCR contained 60 Vbeta and 13 Jbeta primers. Profiling relied on immunoSEQ multiplex PCR, and the TCRdb table lists in-frame clones only, not all of them. The sample holds approximately 170,000 clones, approximately 80% seen once. Sequenced material: PBMCs. Every receptor here comes from a woman between 18 and 29 years old in good health and CMV-seronegative.

This sequence joins TRBV2 and TRBJ2-7; 10 bases are a match to TRBD2. The CDR3 extends over 16 amino acids. V gave up 2 bases and J gave up 3 bases; unmatched junction bases: 7. The V gene's germline CDR1 is SNHLY and CDR2 FYNNEI. CDR3 sequence: CASSEILASGSYEQYF. CDR3 coding DNA: TGTGCCAGCAGTGAAATTTTGGCTAGCGGGAGCTACGAGCAGTACTTC. The entire variable domain, with the rest obtained from reference TRBV2 and TRBJ2-7, is as follows: EPEVTQTPSHQVTQMGQEVILRCVPISNHLYFYWYRQILGQKVEFLVSFYNNEISEKSEIFDDQFSVERPDGSNFTLKIRSTKLEDSAMYFCASSEILASGSYEQYFGPGTRLTVT.

The genes are TRBV6-1 and TRBJ2-1; a possible D gene is TRBD2 (6 bases). V lost 0 bases, J lost 3 bases, and 6 bases lay in between. CDR3 length: 14 residues. Germline lookup yields CDR1 MNHNS and CDR2 SASEGT. CDR3 DNA sequence: TGTGCCAGCAGTGAAGCGGGGGGCTACAATGAGCAGTTCTTC. Protein product: CASSEAGGYNEQFF.

The CDR3 loop is CASSLRQGTEQYF. CDR3 DNA: TGCGCCAGCAGCCTGAGACAGGGTACGGAGCAGTACTTC. This chain uses TRBV5-1 with TRBJ2-7; TRBD1 agrees at 7 bases. J gave up 7 bases and V 4 bases, and 8 bases lay outside the gene matches. The germline CDR1 and CDR2 sequences are SGHRS and YFSETQ. The CDR3 has 13 amino acids.

The chain carries TRBV10-3 and TRBJ1-2, with 10 bases matching TRBD1. Germline V gene sequence: CDR1 ENHRY, CDR2 SYGVKD. J was trimmed by 8 bases and V by 5 bases; bases with no gene match: 14. The length of the CDR3 is 16 residues. The CDR3 spells CAISKDQTGGREGYTF. For the CDR3, the DNA is TGTGCCATCAGTAAGGACCAGACAGGGGGCCGAGAAGGCTACACCTTC.

This clone is a singleton in its sample. The sample carries other DNA sequences with the same CDR3. The chain carries TRBV18 and TRBJ2-7; TRBD2 matches at 9 bases. Trimming cost V 3 bases and J 4 bases; bases outside gene matches: 1. This CDR3 is 13 amino acids long. CDR1 and CDR2 (germline): KGHSH, LQKENI. The CDR3 DNA reads as TGTGCCAGCTCACCGGGACTAGCTTACGAGCAGTACTTC. The encoded protein is CASSPGLAYEQYF.

The CDR3 nucleotides read TGTGCCAGCAGCTTACCCGTGAGACTAGCGGGAGTCAGAAATGAGCAGTTCTTC. This translates into CASSLPVRLAGVRNEQFF. The chain joins TRBV7-9 to TRBJ2-1, with 12 bases that match TRBD2. Germline lookup yields CDR1 SEHNR and CDR2 FQNEAQ (reference sequence). V was pared by 2 bases and J by 7 bases, with 12 bases of the junction left unmatched. The CDR3 has 18 amino acids. Complete variable domain (other parts from reference TRBV7-9 and TRBJ2-1): DTGVSQNPRHKITKRGQNVTFRCDPISEHNRLYWYRQTLGQGPEFLTYFQNEAQLEKSRLLSDRFSAERPKGSFSTLEIQRTEQGDSAMYLCASSLPVRLAGVRNEQFFGPGTRLTVL.

The chain joins TRBV27 to TRBJ2-2; D not resolved. Germline V lookup: CDR1 MNHEY, CDR2 SMNVEV (reference sequence). The ends were cut back, 2 bases at V and 4 bases at J, with 8 bases in the middle. The CDR3 consists of 14 residues. The CDR3 spells CASSLGPSTGELFF. CDR3 DNA: TGTGCCAGCAGTTTAGGGCCGAGCACCGGGGAGCTGTTTTTT.

V and J are TRBV14 and TRBJ2-2; 11 bases are a match to TRBD2. The germline CDR1 and CDR2 sequences are SGHDN and FVKESK. The length of the CDR3 is 17 residues. After removal of 6 bases from V and 0 bases from J, the junction contained 6 bases not matched to a gene. The CDR3 nucleotides are TGTGCCAGCAGTCGAAGGACTAGCGGGTCGAACACCGGGGAGCTGTTTTTT. Its protein product is CASSRRTSGSNTGELFF.

The J gene is TRBJ2-5, the V gene TRBV5-4, with D possibly TRBD1 on 5 matching bases. Per germline, CDR1 SGHNT and CDR2 YYREEE (reference sequence). The V gene lost 4 bases and the J gene lost 1 base, with 11 bases spanning the gap. The CDR3 covers 14 residues. CDR3 in amino acids: CASSVDRGQETQYF. CDR3 in DNA: TGTGCCAGCAGCGTAGATAGGGGCCAAGAGACCCAGTACTTC.